The 31 T cell receptor beta chains in this list originate from one sample, sequenced in a study of blood T cells in healthy people across ages. A second PCR of 7 to 11 cycles used a sample-barcoded 5' primer and a J-beta primer mix. TCRdb used MiXCR to reprocess the 5' RACE reads, holding one entry per CDR3 protein. The table has 1.5 million to 2 million distinct CDR3 sequences, 28% seen once. Sequenced input: blood. The receptors come from a woman aged 25 to 39 in good health.

This clonotype was seen a handful of times. CDR3 loop: CASSLETGSGQPQHF. CDR3 nucleotide sequence: TGCGCCAGCAGCTTGGAGACAGGGTCAGGTCAGCCCCAGCATTTT. The gene calls are TRBV5-1 and TRBJ1-5, with TRBD1 identical over 7 bases. The CDR3 is made up of 15 amino acids. V shed 0 bases and J 6 bases; nucleotides not matched to a gene: 6. Germline V gene sequence: CDR1 SGHRS, CDR2 YFSETQ.

This clonotype was seen repeatedly, ten times or more. CDR3 sequence: CASSRWDREYEQYF. For the CDR3, the DNA is TGTGCCAGCAGCCGATGGGACAGGGAATACGAGCAGTACTTC. The J gene is TRBJ2-7, the V gene TRBV3-1, with 9 bases matching TRBD1. CDR1 and CDR2 (germline): LGHDT, YNNKEL (reference sequence). This CDR3 region has 14 residues. V was clipped by 4 bases and J by 4 bases; unmatched bases: 5.

The genes are TRBV27 and TRBJ2-7; TRBD1 agrees at 7 bases. Germline V CDR1 and CDR2: MNHEY, SMNVEV (reference sequence). V was pared by 4 bases and J by 0 bases, with 9 bases of the junction left unmatched. This CDR3 is 16 amino acids long. CDR3 protein: CASSSIPGQSSYEQYF. In DNA, the CDR3 is TGTGCCAGCAGTTCGATCCCGGGACAGAGCTCCTACGAGCAGTACTTC.

This rearrangement joins TRBV21-1 to TRBJ2-3; no DNA check was done on the table's D call, TRBD1. TRBV21-1 is labeled a pseudogene. CDR3 length: 16 amino acids. CDR3 loop: CASSKAAPRGGGTQYF. DNA for the CDR3: TGTGCCAGCAGCAAAGCGGCTCCCAGGGGTGGGGGTACGCAGTATTTT.

This clonotype appeared a few times. This chain joins TRBV29-1 and TRBJ1-1, with 9 bases identical to TRBD1. CDR1 SQVTM and CDR2 ANQGSEA come from the germline V gene. This CDR3 has 15 amino acids. J lost 3 bases, V lost 1 base, and 6 bases had no gene match. The CDR3, as DNA: TGCAGCGTTGAAGTTGGGGACAGGGTTCACACTGAAGCTTTCTTT. Protein: CSVEVGDRVHTEAFF.

This clonotype was observed a few times. CDR3 in amino acids: CSAGSSGQPQHF. The CDR3 nucleotides are TGCAGTGCTGGGTCTTCGGGTCAGCCCCAGCATTTT. The chain uses TRBV20-1 and TRBJ1-5, with D unresolved. Trimming took off 5 bases at V and 6 bases at J, with 11 bases between the two ends. The CDR3 length is 12 residues. CDR1 is DFQATT, CDR2 SNEGSKA, per germline (reference sequence).

In this sample, this clonotype turned up a few times. The junction and the germline gene differ at one end; a read error may be behind it. The chain is built from TRBV20-1 and TRBJ2-1, with 8 bases fitting TRBD2. CDR1 and CDR2 from the germline V gene are DFQATT and SNEGSKA (reference sequence). The CDR3 runs 15 residues. The CDR3 DNA reads as TGCAGTGCTAGACCGGCGATAGCGGGACTCAATGAGCGGTTCTTC. It is translated as CSARPAIAGLNERFF.

This clonotype was detected once. This may come from a read error, since a much larger clone is one base off. The chain uses TRBV11-2 and TRBJ2-7, with D possibly being TRBD2 (5 bases). V was pared by 5 bases and J by 0 bases, with 14 bases between. CDR1 and CDR2 from the germline V gene are SGHAT and FQNNGV. The CDR3 runs 15 residues. In DNA, the CDR3 is TGTGCCAGCAGCCCCCGGGTGGGGAGCTCCTACGAGCAGTACTTC. Translated, it gives CASSPRVGSSYEQYF.

The CDR3 DNA sequence: TGCGCCAGCAGCTTGGAATTGGGGGCGCAGGTAAACGAGCAGTACTTC. Translated, it gives CASSLELGAQVNEQYF. V is TRBV5-1 and J is TRBJ2-7; D might be TRBD1 (6 bases). Germline lookup yields CDR1 SGHRS and CDR2 YFSETQ. The V gene lost 0 bases and the J gene lost 5 bases, with 18 bases spanning the gap. The CDR3 runs to 16 residues.

This clonotype showed up just a few times. V and J are TRBV7-7 and TRBJ2-1; 12 bases line up with TRBD2. This CDR3 is 17 amino acids long. Losses at the gene ends were 5 bases for V and 7 bases for J; bases not matched to a gene: 12. Germline CDR1 and CDR2: SSHAT and FNYEAQ (reference sequence). The CDR3 reads CASSPVPLAGGRNEQFF. The CDR3 DNA reads TGTGCCAGCAGCCCTGTCCCACTAGCGGGGGGCAGGAATGAGCAGTTCTTC.

This clonotype was detected once. The CDR3 end shows no conserved phenylalanine or tryptophan, and so a read error is likely. This chain links TRBV5-1 with TRBJ2-1, with no clear D. The germline V gene has CDR1 SGHRS and CDR2 YFSETQ. The CDR3 has 11 residues. The V end lost 3 bases, the J end lost 8 bases, and 6 bases lay between the germline ends. CDR3 DNA: TGCGCCAGCAGCTCCATAGATGAGCAGTTCCTC. This translates into CASSSIDEQFL.

The gene calls are TRBV18 and TRBJ2-1; D unclear. Germline values: CDR1 KGHSH, CDR2 LQKENI. The CDR3 loop spans 15 amino acids. V was shortened by 4 bases and J by 2 bases, with 12 bases between the two germline ends. CDR3 residues: CASSLTLGPYNEQFF. The CDR3 bases are TGTGCCAGCTCACTCACCTTGGGCCCCTACAATGAGCAGTTCTTC.

The J gene is TRBJ2-7, the V gene TRBV6-1; possibly TRBD1 for D (6 bases). This CDR3 region has 13 residues. CDR1 MNHNS and CDR2 SASEGT come from the germline V gene. V was cut by 7 bases and J by 1 base, with 11 bases left in between. This chain's CDR3 is CASTTGRSYEQYF. CDR3 DNA sequence: TGTGCCAGCACTACAGGGAGATCCTACGAGCAGTACTTC.

Notes on this clonotype: This could be a read error, since a much larger clone is one nucleotide away. V and J are TRBV29-1 and TRBJ2-1; 7 nucleotides match TRBD2. The CDR3 consists of 12 residues. J was trimmed by 10 bases and V by 7 bases; bases with no gene match: 10. Per the germline V gene, CDR1 is SQVTM and CDR2 is ANQGSEA. The CDR3 region is CSGGGRSYEQFF. In DNA, the CDR3 is TGCAGCGGCGGGGGACGGAGCTACGAGCAGTTCTTC.

Turning to this clonotype: A much larger clonotype is one base distant, so this may be a read error. V usage is TRBV5-1 and J usage is TRBJ2-4; 10 bases match TRBD1. The end of the DNA fits TRBJ2-7 better, so the J call may be wrong. Per germline, CDR1 SGHRS and CDR2 YFSETQ. This CDR3 region has 16 residues. CDR3 region: CASSRIPGQGSNEQYF. The DNA of the CDR3 is TGCGCCAGCAGCAGAATCCCGGGACAGGGGAGTAACGAGCAGTACTTC.

In this sample, this clonotype turned up a few times. The chain combines TRBV5-1 with TRBJ2-3, with TRBD1 matching 7 bases. Germline CDR1 SGHRS, CDR2 YFSETQ. The junction had 4 bases not matched to a gene; V was cut back by 3 bases and J by 0 bases. This CDR3 is 15 amino acids long. In DNA form, the CDR3 reads TGCGCCAGCAGCTCGGTGGGACAGAGCACAGATACGCAGTATTTT. Its protein is CASSSVGQSTDTQYF.

This clonotype has only a few counts. This chain joins TRBV10-2 and TRBJ2-3; 9 bases are shared with TRBD2. The CDR3 sequence is 15 residues long. Per germline, CDR1 WSHSY and CDR2 SAAADI. Trimming cost V 5 bases and J 3 bases; bases outside gene matches: 6. Here the CDR3 reads CASSPKREVTDTQYF. For the CDR3, the DNA is TGCGCCAGCAGTCCTAAGCGGGAGGTAACAGATACGCAGTATTTT.

This clonotype was seen just once. CDR3 in DNA: TGTGCCTGGAGCAGATGGAACACTGAAGCTTTCTTT. It codes for CAWSRWNTEAFF. The rearrangement uses TRBV30 and TRBJ1-1; no reliable D call. V gave up 3 bases and J gave up 1 base, with 6 bases separating them. The CDR3 loop spans 12 amino acids. Per germline, CDR1 GTSNPN and CDR2 SVGIG (reference sequence).

The chain combines TRBV12-3 or TRBV12-4 with TRBJ2-7; TRBD1 matches 7 bases. Trimming at V came to 8 bases and at J to 3 bases, leaving 16 bases not matched to a gene. CDR3 length: 16 amino acids. As DNA, the CDR3 is TGTGCCAGCGGAAGGACAGGAGGCTTAAGGTTCTACGAGCAGTACTTC. This codes for CASGRTGGLRFYEQYF.

A note on this clonotype: Possible read error: a much larger clone is one base away. The J gene is TRBJ2-7, the V gene TRBV28; 12 bases agree with TRBD1. This CDR3 has 14 amino acids. Germline assignment: CDR1 MDHEN and CDR2 SYDVKM. The CDR3 sequence is CAGSFGTGGDEQYF. In nucleotides, the CDR3 is TGTGCCGGCAGTTTCGGGACAGGGGGCGACGAGCAGTACTTC.

The CDR3 bases are TGTGCCAGCAGCCAGGTACACTTTGACAGATCCGGCTACACCTTC. Its protein product is CASSQVHFDRSGYTF. The genes are TRBV14 and TRBJ1-2, with D perhaps TRBD1 (5 bases). This CDR3 contains 15 residues. Trimming pared 3 bases from V and 8 bases from J, leaving 19 bases between. Looked up from germline, CDR1 is SGHDN and CDR2 is FVKESK.

Notes on this clonotype: An end of the junction differs from the germline gene, which may be a read error. The V call is TRBV5-5, the J call TRBJ2-2; TRBD2 matches at 16 bases. Looked up from germline, CDR1 is SGHKS and CDR2 is YYEKEE (reference sequence). There are 18 residues in the CDR3. The CDR3 loop is CDSSASQGLAGGPGELFF. The CDR3 DNA reads TGTGACAGCAGCGCAAGTCAGGGACTAGCGGGGGGGCCCGGGGAGCTGTTTTTT.

The chain is built from TRBV4-1 and TRBJ1-2, with a tentative D call TRBD1 (5 bases). The CDR3 sequence is 16 residues long. CDR1 and CDR2 from the germline V gene are MGHRA and YSYEKL. Trimming left V 0 bases short and J 4 bases short, with 15 bases between. CDR3 sequence: CASSQDPWGGSYGYTF. CDR3 sequence (DNA): TGCGCCAGCAGCCAAGATCCCTGGGGGGGATCCTATGGCTACACCTTC.

V gene TRBV2 combines with J gene TRBJ2-1; tentative D call: TRBD2 (6 bases). This CDR3 has 14 amino acids. From germline, CDR1 is SNHLY and CDR2 FYNNEI. Trimming took off 5 bases at V and 6 bases at J, with 14 bases between the two ends. In DNA form, the CDR3 reads TGTGCCAGCAGTTTGACTAGAACCCCCAATGAGCAGTTCTTC. It translates to CASSLTRTPNEQFF.

The CDR3 reads CASTRDRANQPQHF. CDR3 sequence (DNA): TGTGCCAGCACGAGGGACAGGGCAAATCAGCCCCAGCATTTT. The chain couples TRBV28 to TRBJ1-5; the match to TRBD1 covers 9 bases. In germline, CDR1 is MDHEN, CDR2 SYDVKM. Trimming at V came to 7 bases and at J to 4 bases, leaving 5 bases not matched to a gene. This CDR3 is 14 amino acids long. Combining the CDR3 with reference TRBV28 and TRBJ1-5 gives the whole variable domain DVKVTQSSRYLVKRTGEKVFLECVQDMDHENMFWYRQDPGLGLRLIYFSYDVKMKEKGDIPEGYSVSREKKERFSLILESASTNQTSMYLCASTRDRANQPQHFGDGTRLSIL.

This clonotype was recorded many times. The chain uses TRBV5-1 and TRBJ2-1; 9 bases are a match to TRBD1. Germline V gene data show CDR1 as SGHRS and CDR2 as YFSETQ. Trimming removed 3 bases from V and 5 bases from J; junction bases left unmatched: 9. This CDR3 comprises 16 residues. The CDR3: CASSSSSGQGHNEQFF. The CDR3 region has the DNA TGCGCCAGCAGCTCGTCGTCGGGACAGGGCCACAATGAGCAGTTCTTC.

In nucleotides, the CDR3 is TGTGCCAGCAGTCCCTGGCATTTT. It codes for CASSPWHF. This chain links TRBV7-2 with TRBJ1-5; no firm D call. Germline V gene data show CDR1 as SGHTA and CDR2 as FQGNSA. CDR3 size: 8 residues. V was clipped by 6 bases and J by 15 bases, with 6 bases between them.

The count of this clonotype is one. The chain couples TRBV29-1 to TRBJ2-1; TRBD2 matches at 13 bases. Germline CDR1 and CDR2: SQVTM and ANQGSEA. This CDR3 is built from 19 residues. Germline trimming cut 0 bases from V and 0 bases from J; bases unmatched to any gene: 8. The CDR3: CSVEDGLAGAATSYNEQFF. CDR3 coding DNA: TGCAGCGTTGAAGACGGACTAGCGGGGGCCGCGACCTCCTACAATGAGCAGTTCTTC.

The DNA of the CDR3 is TGTGCCAGCAGACTCCAGGGCCTGGGAAACATTCAGTACTTC. It codes for CASRLQGLGNIQYF. This chain joins TRBV6-2 or TRBV6-3 and TRBJ2-4, with D possibly matching TRBD1 (5 bases). CDR1 is MNHEY, CDR2 SVGEGT, per germline. There are 14 residues in the CDR3. Trimming took off 6 bases at V and 6 bases at J, with 15 bases between the two ends.

The rearrangement joins TRBV9 to TRBJ1-2, with 9 bases identical to TRBD1. J gave up 2 bases and V 4 bases, and 15 bases lay outside the gene matches. CDR1 SGDLS and CDR2 YYNGEE come from the germline V gene. CDR3 length: 18 amino acids. In DNA, the CDR3 is TGTGCCAGCAGCCCCCAAACAGGGGGCGCGTTTATCAACTATGGCTACACCTTC. This gives the protein CASSPQTGGAFINYGYTF.

This clonotype was seen a single time. The rearrangement joins TRBV5-6 to TRBJ1-2; D uncertain. Trimming cost V 0 bases and J 2 bases, with 11 bases left between them. The CDR3 sequence is 15 residues long. Germline CDR1 reads SGHDT; CDR2 reads YYEEEE. The CDR3 region is CASSLEGTINYGYTF. As DNA, the CDR3 is TGTGCCAGCAGCTTGGAGGGCACAATCAACTATGGCTACACCTTC.